This T cell receptor (beta chain) was recovered during a study of blood T cell repertoires in COVID-19. The wider study: The samples span acute and convalescent COVID-19 from the United States, Italy and Spain. From T cells, B-cell-depleted T cells, or PBMCs came the material, which was cDNA or gDNA.

This CDR3 region has 17 residues. With 4 bases clipped from V and 5 bases from J, the junction kept 13 bases outside the gene matches. Germline V gives CDR1 SGHNT, CDR2 YYREEE (reference sequence). Method: immunoSEQ multiplex PCR; TCRdb's copy keeps in-frame clones and lacks some. The sample consists of some 250,000 clones, roughly 84% of them appearing once. This chain joins TRBV5-4 and TRBJ2-5; 11 bases fit TRBD2. The specimen was peripheral blood. This sequence was found in a man aged 60 to 69 with acute or convalescent COVID-19. CDR3 DNA: TGTGCCAGCAGCCCATCAAGTAGCGGGAGGGCCGGGGAGACCCAGTACTTC. This translates into CASSPSSSGRAGETQYF.